The rows below give T cell receptor beta chains drawn from one sample of a study of cytomegalovirus exposure and HLA in healthy donors. Assay used: immunoSEQ multiplex PCR; TCRdb lists only in-frame clones, some missing. The table shows 35,000 to 40,000 clones, with about 93% occurring only once. The sequencing sample was made of PBMCs. The receptors were sampled from a man aged 18 to 29 in good health and CMV-seronegative. Each CDR3 is given with its conserved first and last residue. A D gene is named only where the DNA matches it firmly. The size field is filled for only some rows; it gives once, few, many or a size class.

clone size,J gene,D gene,V gene,CDR3 DNA,CDR3 protein
.,TRBJ1-1,.,TRBV19,TGTGCCAGTAGTCCAATCCCGAGGAGCACTGAAGCTTTCTTT,CASSPIPRSTEAFF
.,TRBJ2-1,TRBD2,TRBV19,TGTGCCAGTAGGGGGAACCTAGCGGGGGGTAACTCCTACAATGAGCAGTTCTTC,CASRGNLAGGNSYNEQFF
.,TRBJ2-7,.,TRBV2,TGTGCCAGCACGGAGACTCCCGCCTACGAGCAGTACTTC,CASTETPAYEQYF
.,TRBJ1-2,TRBD1,TRBV5-6,TGTGCCAGCAGCTTAGGGACAGCATATGGCTACACCTTC,CASSLGTAYGYTF
few,TRBJ2-1,TRBD2,TRBV6-5,TGTGCCAGCAGTTACTCGGGACTAGCGGGTGAGCAGTTCTTC,CASSYSGLAGEQFF
.,TRBJ1-5,.,TRBV4-2,TGTGCCAGCAGCCAAAGCGGAATTGGCCAGCCCCAGCATTTT,CASSQSGIGQPQHF
.,TRBJ1-1,.,TRBV11-2,TGTGCCAGCAGCTTAGGACAGCTAGGCACTGAAGCTTTCTTT,CASSLGQLGTEAFF
.,TRBJ2-7,.,TRBV30,TGTGCCTGGAGTGTTCGCAGGGGACACGAGCAGTACTTC,CAWSVRRGHEQYF
.,TRBJ1-2,TRBD1,TRBV29-1,TGCAGCGTGAACAGGGGTGGTGATGGCTACACCTTC,CSVNRGGDGYTF
.,TRBJ2-5,TRBD2,TRBV30,TGTGCCTGGACAGTAGCGGGACGAGGGACCCAGTACTTC,CAWTVAGRGTQYF
.,TRBJ2-3,.,TRBV10-2,TGCGCCAGCAGGGACATACCACCTATCACAGATACGCAGTATTTT,CASRDIPPITDTQYF
.,TRBJ2-7,TRBD2,TRBV28,TGTGCCAGCAGTTTATTCCCCCGGACTAGCGGCCACGAGCAGTACTTC,CASSLFPRTSGHEQYF
.,TRBJ2-1,.,TRBV6-1,TGTGCCAGCAGTTTCGGACTGGCTGAGGTAGGTGAGCAGTTCTTC,CASSFGLAEVGEQFF
.,TRBJ2-6,TRBD1,TRBV7-9,TGTGCCAGCAGCTTAAATTGGGACAGGACAGTATCTGGGGCCAACGTCCTGACTTTC,CASSLNWDRTVSGANVLTF
.,TRBJ2-5,TRBD1,TRBV9,TGTGCCAGCAGTGTCGATATGGGGACAGGACCGGAGGCCCAGTACTTC,CASSVDMGTGPEAQYF
.,TRBJ1-5,TRBD1,TRBV2,TGTGCCAGCAGTATGCAGGGGGCGAGCAATCAGCCCCAGCATTTT,CASSMQGASNQPQHF
.,TRBJ2-3,.,TRBV10-1,TGCGCCAGCAGTGGTGGCGGGGAGAGCACAGATACGCAGTATTTT,CASSGGGESTDTQYF
once,TRBJ1-2,TRBD1,TRBV28,TGTGCCAGCAGTTCCGGGACAGATACAAGCTACACCTTC,CASSSGTDTSYTF
.,TRBJ2-2,TRBD1,TRBV30,TGTGCCTGGAAAGGCGAGGGGGCGCGGACCGGGGAGCTGTTTTTT,CAWKGEGARTGELFF
.,TRBJ2-5,TRBD2,TRBV25-1,TGTGCCAGCAGTGGTCGACTAGCGGGGGGGCCAGGGGAGACCCAGTACTTC,CASSGRLAGGPGETQYF
.,TRBJ2-1,TRBD2,TRBV27,TGTGCCAGCAGTGCGGGACTAGCGGGAGTTCATGAGCAGTTCTTC,CASSAGLAGVHEQFF
.,TRBJ1-1,.,TRBV2,TGTGCCAGCAGGACTTTTTATGAAGCTTTCTTT,CASRTFYEAFF
.,TRBJ2-3,.,TRBV7-3,TGTGCCAGCAGCTTACACTCCTACACAGATACGCAGTATTTT,CASSLHSYTDTQYF
.,TRBJ2-5,TRBD1,TRBV7-6,TGTGCCAGCAGCAAAGACAGGGGCCAAGAGACCCAGTACTTC,CASSKDRGQETQYF
.,TRBJ2-2,.,TRBV5-4,TGTGCCAGCAGCCCGTTTGGAGGGGACCGACCCGGGGAGCTGTTTTTT,CASSPFGGDRPGELFF
once,TRBJ1-2,TRBD1,TRBV5-4,TGTGCCAGCAGCTGGGGAACAGGGGGCCGAGGAGGCTACACCTTC,CASSWGTGGRGGYTF
.,TRBJ1-1,.,TRBV28,TGTGCCAGCAGTTTCCGCATCAGGGAAGGGGACACTGAAGCTTTCTTT,CASSFRIREGDTEAFF
.,TRBJ1-2,.,TRBV30,TGTGCCTGGAGTGTGGGTTTCGGCGGAAACTATGGCTACACCTTC,CAWSVGFGGNYGYTF
.,TRBJ2-3,.,TRBV11-3,TGTGCCAGCAGCCCGACAGTCGTAGATACGCAGTATTTT,CASSPTVVDTQYF
.,TRBJ1-1,TRBD1,TRBV7-9,TGTGCCAGCAGAGCCGGGACAGGGATCATCACTGAAGCTTTCTTT,CASRAGTGIITEAFF
.,TRBJ2-1,TRBD2,TRBV9,TGTGCCAGCAGCGTCGCAGGGAGGGTCTACAATGAGCAGTTCTTC,CASSVAGRVYNEQFF
once,TRBJ1-6,TRBD1,TRBV9,TGTGCCAGCAGCGTAACCGGGACAGAGAATTCACCCCTCCACTTT,CASSVTGTENSPLHF
.,TRBJ2-7,TRBD1,TRBV19,TGTGCCAGTAGTAGGGGACAGCTCTACGAGCAGTACTTC,CASSRGQLYEQYF
few,TRBJ2-1,TRBD1,TRBV30,TGTGCCTGCCGAGGGGGACAGGGGACTACGCGTTCATCCGAGCAGTTCTTC,CACRGGQGTTRSSEQFF
.,TRBJ2-5,.,TRBV5-1,TGCGCCAGCAGCTTTTCGGCTAGAAAGTACTTC,CASSFSARKYF
.,TRBJ2-2,TRBD2,TRBV7-8,TGTGCCAGCAGCTTCGGACTAGCGGGGAACACCGGGGAGCTGTTTTTT,CASSFGLAGNTGELFF
.,TRBJ2-1,.,TRBV15,TGTGCCACCGAAGCGGGTGCTTCCTACAATGAGCAGTTCTTC,CATEAGASYNEQFF
.,TRBJ2-7,TRBD1,TRBV30,TGTGCCTGGGCGACAGGGGGAACCTACGAGCAGTACTTC,CAWATGGTYEQYF
.,TRBJ1-2,.,TRBV29-1,TGCAGCGTTCTCCTACAGGGTATTGACTATGGCTACACCTTC,CSVLLQGIDYGYTF
few,TRBJ1-4,TRBD1,TRBV11-2,TGTGCCAGCAGCCACCTTAGGGGGCGGACTAATGAAAAACTGTTTTTT,CASSHLRGRTNEKLFF
.,TRBJ1-2,TRBD1,TRBV5-1,TGCGCCAGCAGCACCCGGGACAGGGTTGGCTACACCTTC,CASSTRDRVGYTF
.,TRBJ2-5,TRBD2,TRBV5-1,TGCGCCAGCAGCCCGCGACTAGCGGGGGGGCCAGGGGAGACCCAGTACTTC,CASSPRLAGGPGETQYF
.,TRBJ1-4,.,TRBV2,TGTGCCAGCGCCCCTCAAGCCGAAAAACTGTTTTTT,CASAPQAEKLFF
.,TRBJ1-3,TRBD1,TRBV2,TGTGCCAGCAGTCGAGGGACAGGGAATGGAAACACCATATATTTT,CASSRGTGNGNTIYF
.,TRBJ1-3,.,TRBV6-1,TGTGCCAGCAGTGAGGTGGCAGAAGGAAACACCATATATTTT,CASSEVAEGNTIYF
.,TRBJ1-2,.,TRBV5-4,TGTGCCAGCAGCTCCCCTCCCCAGGCCATCTATGGCTACACCTTC,CASSSPPQAIYGYTF
.,TRBJ2-1,.,TRBV14,TGTGCCAGCAGCCAATTGGTCGGCGTTACCACGGGGAATGAGCAGTTCTTC,CASSQLVGVTTGNEQFF
.,TRBJ2-1,.,TRBV11-2,TGTGCCAGCAGGGTCGGAGGCTACAATGAGCAGTTCTTC,CASRVGGYNEQFF
.,TRBJ1-2,TRBD1,TRBV12-5,TGTGCTAGTGGTTTACCGGGACAGCTCGTTTCAAACTATGGCTACACCTTC,CASGLPGQLVSNYGYTF
.,TRBJ2-3,.,TRBV29-1,TGCAGCGTTGCTCTTCAGCGGTCCACAGATACGCAGTATTTT,CSVALQRSTDTQYF
.,TRBJ2-3,TRBD2,TRBV7-3,TGTGCCAGCAGCACGGGACTAGCGGGAGATGATACGCAGTATTTT,CASSTGLAGDDTQYF
.,TRBJ2-2,.,TRBV11-2,TGTGCCAGCAGCCATACTACCACCGGGGAGCTGTTTTTT,CASSHTTTGELFF